The rows below give T cell receptor beta chains drawn from one sample of a study of vaccination effects on CD4 cells after COVID-19. Their antigen targets remain unknown. Method: immunoSEQ multiplex PCR; TCRdb's copy keeps in-frame clones and lacks some. This table holds about 71,000 clones, roughly 80% found once. Sample: CD4+ T cells from PBMCs cultured with SARS-CoV-2 spike peptides, taken before COVID-19 vaccination. The source is a human donor who received a COVID-19 vaccine. CDR3s include the opening cysteine and the closing phenylalanine or tryptophan. D genes are given only for firm matches. Clone size is shown for a subset of rows, as once, few, many or a class of expanded clone.

d_gene	j_gene	abundance	v_gene	CDR3nt	CDR3aa
-	TRBJ2-3	-	TRBV7-2	TGTGCCAGCAGCTTAGTTTCCCGGACGGATACGCAGTATTTT	CASSLVSRTDTQYF
-	TRBJ1-2	-	TRBV23-1	TGCGCCAGCAGTCAATCGGGCCGGACGTCGCATGGCTACACCTTC	CASSQSGRTSHGYTF
-	TRBJ1-1	-	TRBV7-9	TGTGCCAGCAGCGAAGCTTCGGGGACTGAAGCTTTCTTT	CASSEASGTEAFF
TRBD1	TRBJ1-3	-	TRBV4-1	TGCGCCAGCAGCCTCTACTCGACAGGGAGTGGAAACACCATATATTTT	CASSLYSTGSGNTIYF
TRBD1	TRBJ1-1	-	TRBV5-1	TGCGCCAGCAGCCCCAGGGGGCTGAAGGACACTGAAGCTTTCTTT	CASSPRGLKDTEAFF
TRBD1	TRBJ1-4	-	TRBV19	TGTGCCAGTAGTATGGGACAGGGGGATGAAAAACTGTTTTTT	CASSMGQGDEKLFF
-	TRBJ1-1	-	TRBV30	TGTGCCTGGAGGAAATCAGACAGGGAAGCTTTCTTT	CAWRKSDREAFF
TRBD2	TRBJ2-3	-	TRBV11-1	TGTGCCAGCAGCTTACTCTGGACTAGCGACACAGATACGCAGTATTTT	CASSLLWTSDTDTQYF
-	TRBJ2-1	-	TRBV4-3	TGCGCCAGCAGCCAGGGACCCTACAATGAGCAGTTCTTC	CASSQGPYNEQFF
-	TRBJ1-5	-	TRBV19	TGTGCCAGTAACCGGCTCAGGAATAGCAATCAGCCCCAGCATTTT	CASNRLRNSNQPQHF
-	TRBJ1-4	-	TRBV5-1	TGCGCCAGCAGCTTGGGCCAAATAAATGAAAAACTGTTTTTT	CASSLGQINEKLFF
-	TRBJ1-2	-	TRBV18	TGTGCCAGCTCACCACCCAGGGGAGAAAACTATGGCTACACCTTC	CASSPPRGENYGYTF
-	TRBJ1-4	-	TRBV3-1/TRBV3-2	TGTGCCAGCAGCCAAGAAAGGGGGAGAGGTGAAAAACTGTTTTTT	CASSQERGRGEKLFF
-	TRBJ1-6	-	TRBV11-2	TGTGCCAGCAGCGCAGGCGGGTCACCCCTCCACTTT	CASSAGGSPLHF
TRBD1	TRBJ2-1	few	TRBV27	TGTGCCAGCACCCAGACAGGGATCCACAATGAGCAGTTCTTC	CASTQTGIHNEQFF
-	TRBJ2-1	-	TRBV7-3	TGTGCCAGCAGCTCCGTTAAGGGGGGGGCCTTTGATGAGCAGTTCTTC	CASSSVKGGAFDEQFF
TRBD1	TRBJ2-3	-	TRBV5-5	TGTGCCAGCAGCTTGGGCCGGACAGGGTGGCGCACAGATACGCAGTATTTT	CASSLGRTGWRTDTQYF
TRBD1	TRBJ1-1	-	TRBV30	TGTGCCTGGAGTCGGGACAGGAACACTGAAGCTTTCTTT	CAWSRDRNTEAFF
-	TRBJ2-5	-	TRBV11-2	TGTGCCAGCAGCTTAGAGTTAACGGCTCCTCAAGAGACCCAGTACTTC	CASSLELTAPQETQYF
-	TRBJ2-3	-	TRBV11-2	TGTGCCAGCAGCTTAATTTTGGGGGGCCCTGTGGATACGCAGTATTTT	CASSLILGGPVDTQYF
TRBD1	TRBJ1-6	-	TRBV4-1	TGCGCCAGCACGCCACAGGGACAGGGAAATTCACCCCTCCACTTT	CASTPQGQGNSPLHF
-	TRBJ1-3	-	TRBV2	TGTGCCAGCAGTGTCAAGATCTCTGGAAACACCATATATTTT	CASSVKISGNTIYF
-	TRBJ1-3	once	TRBV2	TGTGCCAGCAGGACGGGTTACTCTGGAAACACCATATATTTT	CASRTGYSGNTIYF
-	TRBJ2-1	-	TRBV7-2	TGTGCCTCCGTAGAGGAGCGGAGAAGCTCCTACAATGAGCAGTTCTTC	CASVEERRSSYNEQFF
-	TRBJ1-2	-	TRBV27	TGTGCCAGCAGTTTAAAAGGTGGAGGGTCTGGCTACACCTTC	CASSLKGGGSGYTF
-	TRBJ1-5	few	TRBV5-5	TGTGCCAGCAGCTTGGGACAGGTCCCTCAGCCCCAGCATTTT	CASSLGQVPQPQHF